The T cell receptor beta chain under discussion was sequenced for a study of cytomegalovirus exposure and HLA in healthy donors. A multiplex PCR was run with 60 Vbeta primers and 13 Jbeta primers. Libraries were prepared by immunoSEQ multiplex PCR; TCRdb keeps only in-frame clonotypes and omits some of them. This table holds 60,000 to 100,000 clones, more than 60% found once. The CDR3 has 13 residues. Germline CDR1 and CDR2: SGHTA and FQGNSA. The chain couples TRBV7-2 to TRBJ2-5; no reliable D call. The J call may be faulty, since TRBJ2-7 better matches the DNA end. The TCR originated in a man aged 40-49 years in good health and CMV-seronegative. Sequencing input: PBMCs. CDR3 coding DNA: TGTGCCAGCAGCCTGACTCGGCGCTACGAGCAGTACTTC. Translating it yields CASSLTRRYEQYF.